This entry is about one T cell receptor (beta chain). Its target is unknown. This entry belongs to a study of T cell repertoires in cytomegalovirus infection. Points from the study as a whole: The response measured ex vivo was dominated by TCR beta clonotypes (HLA-C-restricted and CMV-specific).

V lost 7 bases and J 5 bases, leaving 8 bases between the germline ends. The CDR3 sequence is 10 residues long. Looked up from germline, CDR1 is DFQATT and CDR2 is SNEGSKA (reference sequence). MiXCR, applied by TCRdb to the reads, yields one record per CDR3 protein. This table has tens of thousands of distinct CDR3 sequences, 15% to 25% appearing once. Specimen: CD8+ T cells from cultured PBMCs, collected from culture after CMV antigen stimulation. This TCR derives from a human donor in good health (CMV status not recorded). Some clones in this sample may be carry-over from other donors' samples. The V call is TRBV20-1, the J call TRBJ1-2, with D unclear. CDR3 DNA sequence: TGCAGTGGGGAAAGTTATGGCTACACCTTC. It encodes CSGESYGYTF.